This T cell receptor (beta chain) stems from a study of glioma-infiltrating T cells after dendritic cell vaccination. Sequenced by immunoSEQ multiplex PCR; TCRdb stores in-frame clones only, minus some. The sample has more than 95,000 clones; 65% to 85% are singletons. CDR3 length equals 11 residues. From germline, CDR1 is SNHLY and CDR2 FYNNEI. V gave up 6 bases and J gave up 6 bases, with 9 bases separating them. Time point meaning: after dendritic cell vaccination, including at tumor progression/relapse. The sequence derives from a human donor with glioblastoma. The rearrangement links TRBV2 to TRBJ2-7, with D perhaps matching TRBD2 (5 bases). Specimen: blood, collected after dendritic cell vaccination. The CDR3 reads CASSGNPEQYF. The CDR3, as DNA: TGTGCCAGCAGCGGGAATCCCGAGCAGTACTTC.